The rows below give T cell receptor beta chains drawn from one sample of a study of early T cells in non-severe SARS-CoV-2 infection. TCRdb independently ran MiXCR on the 5' RACE reads; one entry per CDR3 protein. The table lists about 98,000 distinct CDR3 sequences, 13% to 15% of them singletons. The sample consisted of whole blood. The source of these receptors is an adult who was a healthcare worker with PCR-confirmed SARS-CoV-2 infection or an uninfected control (not recorded which). The CDR3 runs from the conserved cysteine through the conserved F or W. D genes are given only for firm matches. Size is omitted from some rows. Given values are once, few, many or a class for expanded clones.

D: -
V: TRBV5-1
size: few
J: TRBJ2-1
DNA: TGCGCCAGCAGCTTGGAGGCGGACAGTCGCAATGAGCAGTTCTTC
CDR3: CASSLEADSRNEQFF

D: TRBD1
V: TRBV28
size: many
J: TRBJ2-7
DNA: TGTGCCAGCAGGGGGGACAGAGCCTACGAGCAGTACTTC
CDR3: CASRGDRAYEQYF

D: -
V: TRBV13
size: -
J: TRBJ1-1
DNA: TGTGCCAGCGAAGGGGCCGACACTGAAGCTTTCTTT
CDR3: CASEGADTEAFF

D: -
V: TRBV20-1
size: -
J: TRBJ2-7
DNA: TGCAGTGCTGGGACCCAGATCAGGCCGGCAGGGTATTCCGAGCAGTACTTC
CDR3: CSAGTQIRPAGYSEQYF

D: -
V: TRBV2
size: -
J: TRBJ2-4
DNA: TGTGCCAGCAGGGGACCCGAGGAGGGCGGAAACATTCAGTACTTC
CDR3: CASRGPEEGGNIQYF

D: TRBD1
V: TRBV30
size: few
J: TRBJ1-3
DNA: TGTGCCGCCAAGAGTCCACCGGGACAGGGAGTAAGAAACACCATATATTTT
CDR3: CAAKSPPGQGVRNTIYF

D: TRBD1
V: TRBV12-3/TRBV12-4
size: -
J: TRBJ1-5
DNA: TGTGCCAGCAGCAGGGACAGGGGGAGGCCCCAGCATTTT
CDR3: CASSRDRGRPQHF

D: TRBD2
V: TRBV4-2
size: few
J: TRBJ2-1
DNA: TGTGCCAGCAGCCAAGATTCGGTAGCGGGAGGAGATCTGGATGAGCAGTTCTTC
CDR3: CASSQDSVAGGDLDEQFF

D: -
V: TRBV18
size: many
J: TRBJ2-7
DNA: TGTGCCAGCTTGGAAGATCACGGCTCCGGGAAGGACTACGAGCAGTACTTC
CDR3: CASLEDHGSGKDYEQYF

D: -
V: TRBV6-5
size: -
J: TRBJ1-1
DNA: TGTGCCAGCAGGCTGAGGGGCCTATACACTGAAGCTTTCTTT
CDR3: CASRLRGLYTEAFF

D: -
V: TRBV19
size: -
J: TRBJ2-2
DNA: TGTGCCAGTAGTACCCGGGATGCCGGGGAGCTGTTTTTT
CDR3: CASSTRDAGELFF

D: -
V: TRBV6-5
size: once
J: TRBJ2-4
DNA: TGTGCCAGCAGCACACTCGGGGCAGAGCAAAACATTCAGTACTTC
CDR3: CASSTLGAEQNIQYF

D: -
V: TRBV7-3
size: few
J: TRBJ1-1
DNA: TGTGCCAGCAGCTTATCCAGGGTTGGGAACACTGAAGCTTTCTTT
CDR3: CASSLSRVGNTEAFF

D: -
V: TRBV18
size: few
J: TRBJ2-1
DNA: TGTGCCAGCTCAAGCTTGGGGGTACTTTCCTACAATGAGCAGTTCTTC
CDR3: CASSSLGVLSYNEQFF

D: -
V: TRBV9
size: -
J: TRBJ2-7
DNA: TGTGCCAGCAGCGTAGAGGTCAGCGACTACGAGCAGTACTTC
CDR3: CASSVEVSDYEQYF

D: -
V: TRBV10-3
size: few
J: TRBJ1-4
DNA: TGTGCCATCAGTGAGGGAGGTGAAAAACTGTTTTTT
CDR3: CAISEGGEKLFF

D: TRBD1
V: TRBV5-1
size: -
J: TRBJ2-4
DNA: TGCGCCAGCAGCTCCCTGGGGACAGAAAACATTCAGTACTTC
CDR3: CASSSLGTENIQYF